A single sample is the source of the 26 T cell receptor beta chains below, sequenced in a study of T cell repertoires in cytomegalovirus infection. A single record per CDR3 protein comes from TCRdb applying MiXCR to the reads. The data contain under 250,000 distinct CDR3 sequences, around 6.2% of them singletons. The sequencing sample was made of PBMCs. The receptors were sampled from a human donor in good health (CMV status not recorded). Some clones in this sample may be carry-over from other donors' samples.

Ten or more counts support this clonotype. The chain has TRBV10-2 and TRBJ2-2; 9 nucleotides agree with TRBD1. Trimming took 8 bases from V and 0 from J; bases not matched to a gene: 1. The CDR3 extends over 14 amino acids. CDR1 is WSHSY and CDR2 is SAAADI in the germline V gene. CDR3 bases: TGCGCCAGCGACAGGGGGTCGAACACCGGGGAGCTGTTTTTT. Translation: CASDRGSNTGELFF.

This clonotype was recorded many times. This chain uses TRBV10-3 with TRBJ2-7, with 7 bases that match TRBD1. Germline V gene sequence: CDR1 ENHRY, CDR2 SYGVKD. V lost 4 bases and J lost 2; bases outside the gene matches: 2. This CDR3 is built from 13 residues. In nucleotides, the CDR3 is TGTGCCATCAGTGGGCAGGGGGCCTACGAGCAGTACTTC. This translates into CAISGQGAYEQYF.

This clonotype showed up many times. CDR3: CASSTLTVNTGELFF. In DNA, the CDR3 is TGTGCCAGCAGCACCTTGACAGTTAACACCGGGGAGCTGTTTTTT. The V call is TRBV7-8, the J call TRBJ2-2, with D tentatively TRBD1 (5 bases). In germline, CDR1 is SGHVS, CDR2 FQNEAQ. The CDR3 runs to 15 residues. V lost 5 bases, J lost 2 bases, and 12 bases lay in between.

This clonotype showed up many times. The J gene is TRBJ1-4, the V gene TRBV7-2; D unclear. Deletions cut 5 bases from V and 8 bases from J, with 12 bases between. CDR1 and CDR2 from the germline V gene are SGHTA and FQGNSA. CDR3 length: 13 amino acids. Here the CDR3 DNA reads TGTGCCAGCAGCCGCCCGGGGTACGAAAAACTGTTTTTT. Its protein is CASSRPGYEKLFF.

This clonotype was seen at least ten times. This sequence joins TRBV29-1 and TRBJ1-1; TRBD1 is a possible D gene (5 bases). CDR3 length: 15 amino acids. The germline V gene encodes CDR1 SQVTM and CDR2 ANQGSEA. Trimming left V 0 bases short and J 5 bases short, with 16 bases between. Here the CDR3 reads CSVEDLGGAETEAFF. The CDR3, as DNA: TGCAGCGTTGAAGATCTTGGCGGGGCAGAGACTGAAGCTTTCTTT.

Many counts were recorded for this clonotype. The V call is TRBV6-2 or TRBV6-3, the J call TRBJ1-6; maybe TRBD1 (6 bases). The V end was cut by 0 bases, the J end by 11 bases, with 17 bases between. The CDR3 consists of 16 residues. The V gene's germline CDR1 is MNHEY and CDR2 SVGEGT. The CDR3 is CASSYSSGALEPPLHF. CDR3 DNA: TGTGCCAGCAGTTACTCTTCGGGGGCACTCGAGCCACCCCTCCACTTT.

Many counts were recorded for this clonotype. The chain employs TRBV7-2 and TRBJ2-3; D gene unclear. The V and J ends lost 1 base and 4 bases respectively, with 3 bases between them. This CDR3 spans 12 amino acids. Per the germline V gene, CDR1 is SGHTA and CDR2 is FQGNSA. Here the CDR3 DNA reads TGTGCCAGCAGCTTAGATCCAGATACGCAGTATTTT. Its translation is CASSLDPDTQYF.

Many counts were recorded for this clonotype. The chain joins TRBV2 to TRBJ2-5, with TRBD1 identical over 7 bases. Unmatched junction bases numbered 7, after V lost 5 bases and J lost 7 bases. The germline V gene has CDR1 SNHLY and CDR2 FYNNEI. The CDR3 length is 13 residues. CDR3 nucleotide sequence: TGTGCCAGCAGTACGGACAGGCTGGCGACCCAGTACTTC. Its translation: CASSTDRLATQYF.

This clonotype was observed at least ten times. This rearrangement joins TRBV7-2 to TRBJ1-3; 11 nucleotides align to TRBD1. Trimming cost V 2 bases and J 2 bases; bases outside gene matches: 5. Germline assignment: CDR1 SGHTA and CDR2 FQGNSA. There are 17 residues in the CDR3. Written as DNA, the CDR3 is TGTGCCAGCAGCTTATCGTCGGGACAGGGGGCTGGAAACACCATATATTTT. Amino acids: CASSLSSGQGAGNTIYF. Combining the CDR3 with reference TRBV7-2 and TRBJ1-3 gives the whole variable domain GAGVSQSPSNKVTEKGKDVELRCDPISGHTALYWYRQSLGQGLEFLIYFQGNSAPDKSGLPSDRFSAERTGGSVSTLTIQRTQQEDSAVYLCASSLSSGQGAGNTIYFGEGSWLTVV.

In its sample, this clonotype was seen a few times. V usage is TRBV15 and J usage is TRBJ1-1, with D possibly matching TRBD1 (6 bases). Trimming cost V 0 bases and J 1 base, with 9 bases left between them. CDR3 length: 15 amino acids. CDR1 LNHNV and CDR2 YYDKDF come from the germline V gene (reference sequence). This CDR3 is CATSRDVRGNTEAFF. The CDR3 nucleotides read TGTGCCACCAGCAGAGACGTCAGGGGGAACACTGAAGCTTTCTTT.

This clonotype was seen ten or more times. This chain links TRBV20-1 with TRBJ2-5; 7 nucleotides align to TRBD1. This CDR3 is built from 14 residues. Trimming took 0 bases from V and 5 from J; bases not matched to a gene: 6. The germline gives CDR1 DFQATT, CDR2 SNEGSKA (reference sequence). The CDR3 protein is CSAREKGASETQYF. The CDR3 DNA reads as TGCAGTGCTAGAGAGAAGGGGGCGTCGGAGACCCAGTACTTC.

Details on this clonotype: A much larger clonotype is one base distant, so this may be a read error. CDR3 nucleotides: TGCACCAGCAGCCTACGACAGGCCGGGGAGCTGTTTTTT. Translated: CTSSLRQAGELFF. This chain links TRBV4-1 with TRBJ2-2, with D perhaps TRBD1 (6 bases). The CDR3 has 13 residues. CDR1 MGHRA and CDR2 YSYEKL come from the germline V gene.

This clonotype was picked up many times. The chain is built from TRBV28 and TRBJ1-5, with 7 positions matching TRBD1. The ends lost 7 bases at V and 4 bases at J; junction bases unmatched: 10. Germline V gene lookup returns CDR1 MDHEN and CDR2 SYDVKM. This CDR3 spans 15 amino acids. The CDR3 DNA is TGTGCCAGCATCACACCCCGGGACAGAAATCAGCCCCAGCATTTT. Translated: CASITPRDRNQPQHF.

This clonotype was counted ten times or more. The J gene is TRBJ1-4, the V gene TRBV7-2; 9 nucleotides line up with TRBD1. J was trimmed by 4 bases and V by 2 bases; bases with no gene match: 5. The CDR3 covers 16 residues. Germline-derived CDR1 and CDR2 are SGHTA and FQGNSA. CDR3: CASSLRTGVYNEKLFF. The DNA of the CDR3 is TGTGCCAGCAGCTTACGGACAGGGGTTTATAATGAAAAACTGTTTTTT.

This clonotype was recorded at least ten times. The chain joins TRBV7-9 to TRBJ2-1; D perhaps matches TRBD2 (5 bases). Germline CDR1 SEHNR, CDR2 FQNEAQ (reference sequence). Trimming left V 1 base short and J 7 bases short, with 20 bases between. The CDR3 loop spans 17 amino acids. CDR3 nucleotides: TGTGCCAGCAGCTTAGGCTCCGGCCGGGGTTCGTGGAATGAGCAGTTCTTC. Translated, it gives CASSLGSGRGSWNEQFF.

This clonotype was found many times. The chain uses TRBV4-1 and TRBJ2-5; D is possibly TRBD1 (5 bases). V lost 3 bases to trimming and J lost 0 bases, with 14 bases between them. The CDR3 spans 16 residues. Germline V lookup: CDR1 MGHRA, CDR2 YSYEKL. For the CDR3, the DNA is TGCGCCAGCAGCCAGAAAATCCGACAGTACCAAGAGACCCAGTACTTC. This gives the protein CASSQKIRQYQETQYF.

In its sample, this clonotype was seen many times. The gene calls are TRBV6-2 or TRBV6-3 and TRBJ2-3; D possibly corresponds to TRBD2 (5 bases). V was cut by 8 bases and J by 0 bases, with 6 bases left in between. CDR1 is MNHEY, CDR2 SVGEGT, per germline. This CDR3 contains 12 residues. CDR3 sequence reads: CASGESTDTQYF. The CDR3 DNA follows: TGTGCCAGCGGGGAGAGCACAGATACGCAGTATTTT.

As for this clonotype: A much larger clone lies one base from this, so it may be a read error. The rearrangement links TRBV10-3 to TRBJ2-3; 12 nucleotides match TRBD2. This CDR3 is 14 amino acids long. Germline CDR1 is ENHRY and CDR2 is SYGVKD. DNA of the CDR3: TGTGTCATCAGTGAAGGGACTAGCGGGGATACGCAGTATTTT. This sequence encodes CVISEGTSGDTQYF.

Many counts were recorded for this clonotype. This chain connects TRBV2 to TRBJ1-1; tentative D call: TRBD1 (6 bases). The CDR3 covers 13 residues. Germline CDR1 and CDR2: SNHLY and FYNNEI. Between the trimmed V and J ends, which lost 11 bases and 4 bases, there was a span of 17 bases. The DNA for the CDR3 is TGTGCCGGAGCGGGGGGGCGCGGCACTGAAGCTTTCTTT. It yields the protein CAGAGGRGTEAFF.

This clonotype was found many times. The chain joins TRBV5-6 to TRBJ1-5; TRBD1 matches at 8 bases. The V and J ends lost 6 bases and 4 bases, in that order; junction bases with no gene match: 3. From germline, CDR1 is SGHDT and CDR2 YYEEEE. The CDR3 totals 13 residues. This chain's CDR3 is CASKRQGNQPQHF. The CDR3 DNA reads as TGTGCCAGCAAAAGACAGGGGAATCAGCCCCAGCATTTT.

This clonotype came up a few times. V is TRBV3-1 and J is TRBJ2-5; the D gene is possibly TRBD1 (6 bases). This CDR3 is built from 15 residues. Trimming stripped 3 bases from V and 0 bases from J, with 11 bases between. Germline CDR1 and CDR2: LGHDT and YNNKEL (reference sequence). This chain's CDR3 is CASSQDDRYQETQYF. The CDR3, as DNA: TGTGCCAGCAGCCAGGACGACAGGTACCAAGAGACCCAGTACTTC.

The sample holds many counts of this clonotype. CDR3 protein: CSASGAGANVLTF. For the CDR3, the DNA is TGCAGCGCCTCGGGGGCCGGGGCCAACGTCCTGACTTTC. The gene calls are TRBV29-1 and TRBJ2-6; tentatively, D is TRBD1 or TRBD2 (6 bases each). Per the germline V gene, CDR1 is SQVTM and CDR2 is ANQGSEA. The CDR3 runs to 13 residues. V was clipped by 7 bases and J by 4 bases, with 11 bases between them. The complete variable domain, with remaining parts taken from reference TRBV29-1 and TRBJ2-6, reads SAVISQKPSRDICQRGTSLTIQCQVDSQVTMMFWYRQQPGQSLTLIATANQGSEATYESGFVIDKFPISRPNLTFSTLTVSNMSPEDSSIYLCSASGAGANVLTFGAGSRLTVL.

This clonotype was observed many times. This chain joins TRBV20-1 and TRBJ1-5, with TRBD1 as a possible D gene (5 bases). Germline assignment: CDR1 DFQATT and CDR2 SNEGSKA (reference sequence). The CDR3 is 11 residues long. The V end was cut by 2 bases, the J end by 11 bases, with 10 bases between. CDR3 residues: CSARQGTAQHF. In DNA, the CDR3 is TGCAGTGCTAGACAGGGTACAGCCCAGCATTTT.

This clonotype was detected ten times or more. This sequence joins TRBV29-1 and TRBJ2-3; D is unclear. The CDR3 runs to 9 residues. CDR1 is SQVTM, CDR2 ANQGSEA, per germline. Deletions cut 4 bases from V and 5 bases from J, with 1 base between. The CDR3, as DNA: TGCAGCGTTGGAGATACGCAGTATTTT. Residues: CSVGDTQYF.

In this sample, this clonotype turned up many times. The chain recombines TRBV29-1 with TRBJ2-7; D might be TRBD1 (6 bases). V dropped 7 bases and J dropped 6 bases, with 16 bases sitting between them. Germline V gene lookup returns CDR1 SQVTM and CDR2 ANQGSEA. The CDR3 runs 12 residues. The chain's CDR3 is CSAEDSSLEQYF. The CDR3 nucleotides read TGCAGCGCCGAGGACAGTTCACTCGAGCAGTACTTC.

This clonotype was observed a few times. The chain combines TRBV20-1 with TRBJ2-3; tentatively, D is TRBD2 (6 bases). V was shortened by 4 bases and J by 2 bases, with 16 bases between the two germline ends. Germline V gene sequence: CDR1 DFQATT, CDR2 SNEGSKA (reference sequence). This CDR3 is 15 amino acids long. The chain's CDR3 is CSATGLQAFTDTQYF. CDR3 bases: TGCAGTGCTACGGGACTCCAGGCATTCACAGATACGCAGTATTTT.